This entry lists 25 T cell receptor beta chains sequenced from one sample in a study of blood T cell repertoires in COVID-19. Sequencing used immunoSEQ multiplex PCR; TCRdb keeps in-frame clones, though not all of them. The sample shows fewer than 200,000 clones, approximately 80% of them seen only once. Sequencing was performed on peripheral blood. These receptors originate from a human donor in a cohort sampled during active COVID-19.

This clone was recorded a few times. The CDR3: CASSKGHYEQYF. The CDR3 DNA reads TGTGCCAGCAGCAAAGGACACTACGAGCAGTACTTC. The chain joins TRBV21-1 to TRBJ2-7; whether TRBD1, the table's D call, matches the DNA was not checked. TRBV21-1 is a documented pseudogene. CDR3 size: 12 residues.

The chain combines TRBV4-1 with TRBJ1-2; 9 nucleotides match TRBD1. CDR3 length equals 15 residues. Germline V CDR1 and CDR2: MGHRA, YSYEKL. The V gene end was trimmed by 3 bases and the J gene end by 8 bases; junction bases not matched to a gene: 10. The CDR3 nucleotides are TGCGCCAGCAGCCAGGGCTCGGGACAGGGATGGGGCTACACCTTC. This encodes CASSQGSGQGWGYTF.

The CDR3 sequence is CASSPADNEKLFF. The CDR3 nucleotides read TGTGCCAGCTCACCGGCCGATAATGAAAAACTGTTTTTT. The chain uses TRBV18 and TRBJ1-4; D uncertain. Trimming pared 3 bases from V and 4 bases from J, leaving 6 bases between. Per germline, CDR1 KGHSH and CDR2 LQKENI. The CDR3 covers 13 residues. The full variable domain, rest sourced from reference TRBV18 and TRBJ1-4, is NAGVMQNPRHLVRRRGQEARLRCSPMKGHSHVYWYRQLPEEGLKFMVYLQKENIIDESGMPKERFSAEFPKEGPSILRIQQVVRGDSAAYFCASSPADNEKLFFGSGTQLSVL.

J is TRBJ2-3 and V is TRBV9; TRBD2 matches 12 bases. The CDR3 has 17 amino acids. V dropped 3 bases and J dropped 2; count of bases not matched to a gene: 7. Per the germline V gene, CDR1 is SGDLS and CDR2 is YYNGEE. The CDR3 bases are TGTGCCAGCAGCGCCCTCCGACTAGCGGGGGACACAGATACGCAGTATTTT. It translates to CASSALRLAGDTDTQYF.

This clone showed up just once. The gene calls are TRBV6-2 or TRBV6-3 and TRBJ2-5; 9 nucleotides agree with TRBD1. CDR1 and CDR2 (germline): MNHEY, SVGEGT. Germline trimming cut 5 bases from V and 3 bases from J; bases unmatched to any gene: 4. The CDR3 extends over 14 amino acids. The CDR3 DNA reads TGTGCCAGCAGTGCAGGGACAGGGAAAGAGACCCAGTACTTC. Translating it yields CASSAGTGKETQYF.

CDR3 DNA: TGTGCCAGCAGTGAGGTCCGGGGGGGCGCTTATTATGAGCAGTTCTTC. This sequence encodes CASSEVRGGAYYEQFF. This chain uses TRBV25-1 with TRBJ2-1; 8 bases agree with TRBD2. V shed 3 bases and J 8 bases; nucleotides not matched to a gene: 12. This CDR3 comprises 16 residues. Germline V gives CDR1 MGHDK, CDR2 SYGVNS.

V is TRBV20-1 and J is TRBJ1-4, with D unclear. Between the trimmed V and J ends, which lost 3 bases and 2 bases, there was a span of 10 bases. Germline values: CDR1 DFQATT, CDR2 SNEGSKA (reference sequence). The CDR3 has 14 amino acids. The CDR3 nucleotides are TGCAGTGCTAGTTTTATCGCGACTAATGAAAAACTGTTTTTT. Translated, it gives CSASFIATNEKLFF.

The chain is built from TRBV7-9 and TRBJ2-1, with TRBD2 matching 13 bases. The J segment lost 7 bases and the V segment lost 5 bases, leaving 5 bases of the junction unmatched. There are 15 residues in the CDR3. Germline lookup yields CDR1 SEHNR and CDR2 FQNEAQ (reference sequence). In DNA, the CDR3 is TGTGCCAGCAGCCTTACTAGCGGGGGGGCTAATGAGCAGTTCTTC. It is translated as CASSLTSGGANEQFF.

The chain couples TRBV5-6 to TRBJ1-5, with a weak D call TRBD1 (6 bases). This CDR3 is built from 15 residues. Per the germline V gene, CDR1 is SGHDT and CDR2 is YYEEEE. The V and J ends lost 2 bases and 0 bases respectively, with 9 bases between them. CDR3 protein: CASSFWGLSNQPQHF. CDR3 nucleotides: TGTGCCAGCAGCTTTTGGGGGCTTAGCAATCAGCCCCAGCATTTT. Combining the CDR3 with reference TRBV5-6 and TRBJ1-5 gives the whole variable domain DAGVTQSPTHLIKTRGQQVTLRCSPKSGHDTVSWYQQALGQGPQFIFQYYEEEERQRGNFPDRFSGHQFPNYSSELNVNALLLGDSALYLCASSFWGLSNQPQHFGDGTRLSIL.

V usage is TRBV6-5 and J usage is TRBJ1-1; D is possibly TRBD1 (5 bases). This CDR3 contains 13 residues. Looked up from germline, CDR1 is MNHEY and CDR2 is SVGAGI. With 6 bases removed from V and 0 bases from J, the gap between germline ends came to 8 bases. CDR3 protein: CASSLTVNTEAFF. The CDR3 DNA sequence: TGTGCCAGCAGCTTGACAGTGAACACTGAAGCTTTCTTT.

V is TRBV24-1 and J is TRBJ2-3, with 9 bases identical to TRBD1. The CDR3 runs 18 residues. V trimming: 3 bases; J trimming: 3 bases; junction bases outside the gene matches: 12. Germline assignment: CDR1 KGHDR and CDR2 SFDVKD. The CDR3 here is CATSDGTGSGIATDTQYF. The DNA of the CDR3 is TGTGCCACCAGTGATGGGACAGGGAGCGGGATAGCGACAGATACGCAGTATTTT.

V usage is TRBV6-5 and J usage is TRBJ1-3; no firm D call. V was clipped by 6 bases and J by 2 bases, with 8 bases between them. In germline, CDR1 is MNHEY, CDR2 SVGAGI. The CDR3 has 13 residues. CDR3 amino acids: CASSYDTGNTIYF. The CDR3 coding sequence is TGTGCCAGCAGCTACGACACTGGAAACACCATATATTTT.

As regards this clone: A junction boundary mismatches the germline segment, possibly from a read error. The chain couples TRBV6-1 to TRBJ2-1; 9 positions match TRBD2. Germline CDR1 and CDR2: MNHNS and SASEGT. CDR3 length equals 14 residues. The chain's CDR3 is CASREAGGGNEQFF. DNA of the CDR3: TGTGCCAGCAGAGAAGCGGGGGGTGGCAATGAGCAGTTCTTC.

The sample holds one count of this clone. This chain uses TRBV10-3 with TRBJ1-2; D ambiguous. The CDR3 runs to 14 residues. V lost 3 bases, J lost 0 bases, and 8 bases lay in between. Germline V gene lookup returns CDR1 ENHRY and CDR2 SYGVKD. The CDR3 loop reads CAISDWSANYGYTF. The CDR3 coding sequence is TGTGCCATCAGTGATTGGTCGGCTAACTATGGCTACACCTTC.

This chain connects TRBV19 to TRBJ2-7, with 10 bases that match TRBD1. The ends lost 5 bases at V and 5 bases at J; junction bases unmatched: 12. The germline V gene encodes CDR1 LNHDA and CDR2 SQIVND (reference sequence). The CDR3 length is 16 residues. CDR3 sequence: CASSYNRDRGFNEQYF. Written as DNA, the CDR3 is TGTGCCAGTAGTTACAACCGGGACAGGGGTTTCAACGAGCAGTACTTC.

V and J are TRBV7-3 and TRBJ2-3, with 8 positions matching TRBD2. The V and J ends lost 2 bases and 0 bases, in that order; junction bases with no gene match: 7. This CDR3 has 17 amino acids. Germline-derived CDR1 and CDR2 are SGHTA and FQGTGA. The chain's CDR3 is CASSLAGGPGSTDTQYF. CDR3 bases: TGTGCCAGCAGCTTAGCGGGGGGCCCCGGTAGCACAGATACGCAGTATTTT.

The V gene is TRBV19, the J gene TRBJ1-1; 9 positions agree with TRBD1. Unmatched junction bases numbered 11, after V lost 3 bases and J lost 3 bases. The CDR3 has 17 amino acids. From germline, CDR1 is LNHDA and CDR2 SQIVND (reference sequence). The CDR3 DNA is TGTGCCAGTAGTATGTGGGCACAGGGGGCCAAGGACACTGAAGCTTTCTTT. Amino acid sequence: CASSMWAQGAKDTEAFF.

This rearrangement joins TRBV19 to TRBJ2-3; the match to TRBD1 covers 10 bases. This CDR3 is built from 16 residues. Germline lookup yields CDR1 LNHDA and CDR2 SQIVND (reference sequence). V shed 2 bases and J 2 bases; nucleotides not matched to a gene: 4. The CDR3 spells CASSILDRGFTDTQYF. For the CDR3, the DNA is TGTGCCAGTAGTATACTGGACAGGGGGTTCACAGATACGCAGTATTTT. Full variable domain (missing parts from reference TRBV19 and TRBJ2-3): DGGITQSPKYLFRKEGQNVTLSCEQNLNHDAMYWYRQDPGQGLRLIYYSQIVNDFQKGDIAEGYSVSREKKESFPLTVTSAQKNPTAFYLCASSILDRGFTDTQYFGPGTRLTVL.

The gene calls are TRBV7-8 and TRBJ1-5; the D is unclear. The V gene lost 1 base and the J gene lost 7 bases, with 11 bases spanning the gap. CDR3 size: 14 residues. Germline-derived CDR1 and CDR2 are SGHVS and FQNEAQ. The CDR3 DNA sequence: TGTGCCAGCAGCTTAGGCTCGACTGGGCAGCCCCAGCATTTT. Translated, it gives CASSLGSTGQPQHF.

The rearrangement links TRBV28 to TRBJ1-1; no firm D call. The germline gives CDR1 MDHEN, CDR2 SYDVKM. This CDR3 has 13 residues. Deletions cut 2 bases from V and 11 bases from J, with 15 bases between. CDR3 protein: CASSLGLREYAFF. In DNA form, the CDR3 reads TGTGCCAGCAGTTTAGGGCTCCGAGAATATGCTTTCTTT.

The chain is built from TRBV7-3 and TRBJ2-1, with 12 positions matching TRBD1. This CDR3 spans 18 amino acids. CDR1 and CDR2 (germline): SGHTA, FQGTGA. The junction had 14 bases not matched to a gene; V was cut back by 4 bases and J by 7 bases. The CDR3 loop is CASSSPGRLGQGANEQFF. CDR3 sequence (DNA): TGTGCCAGCAGCTCTCCCGGCCGGCTGGGACAGGGGGCGAATGAGCAGTTCTTC.

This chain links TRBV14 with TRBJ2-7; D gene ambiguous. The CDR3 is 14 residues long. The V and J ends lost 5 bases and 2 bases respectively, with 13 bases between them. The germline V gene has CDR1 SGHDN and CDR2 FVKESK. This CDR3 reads CASSRPGLPYEQYF. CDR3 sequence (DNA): TGTGCCAGCAGCAGGCCGGGTCTTCCCTACGAGCAGTACTTC.

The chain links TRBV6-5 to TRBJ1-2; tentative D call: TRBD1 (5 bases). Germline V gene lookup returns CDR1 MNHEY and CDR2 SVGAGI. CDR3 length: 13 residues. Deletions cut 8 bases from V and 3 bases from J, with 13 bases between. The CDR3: CASVWGGYYGYTF. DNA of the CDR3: TGTGCCAGCGTATGGGGGGGATACTATGGCTACACCTTC.

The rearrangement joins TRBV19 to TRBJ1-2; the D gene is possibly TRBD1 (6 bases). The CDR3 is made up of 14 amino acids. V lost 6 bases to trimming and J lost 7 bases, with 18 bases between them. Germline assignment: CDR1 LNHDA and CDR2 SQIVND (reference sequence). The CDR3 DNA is TGTGCCAGTAGGGAACAGGGTAATTTAGGTGGCTACACCTTC. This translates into CASREQGNLGGYTF.

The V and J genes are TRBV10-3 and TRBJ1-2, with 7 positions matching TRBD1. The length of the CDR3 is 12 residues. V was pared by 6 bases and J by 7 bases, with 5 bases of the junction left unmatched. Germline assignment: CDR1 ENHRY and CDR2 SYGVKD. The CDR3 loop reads CAIRETGLGYTF. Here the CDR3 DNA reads TGTGCCATCAGAGAGACAGGGCTTGGCTACACCTTC.